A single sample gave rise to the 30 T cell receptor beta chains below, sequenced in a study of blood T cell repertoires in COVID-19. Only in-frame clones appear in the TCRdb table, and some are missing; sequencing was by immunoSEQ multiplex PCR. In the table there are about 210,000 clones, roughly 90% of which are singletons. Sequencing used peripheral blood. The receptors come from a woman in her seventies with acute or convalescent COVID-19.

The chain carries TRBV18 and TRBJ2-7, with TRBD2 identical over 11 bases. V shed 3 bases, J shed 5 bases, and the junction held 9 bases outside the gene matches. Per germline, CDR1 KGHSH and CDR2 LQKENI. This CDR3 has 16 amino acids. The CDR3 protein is CASSPLLSTSGNEQYF. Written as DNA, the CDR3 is TGTGCCAGCTCACCTTTGTTATCGACTAGCGGGAACGAGCAGTACTTC. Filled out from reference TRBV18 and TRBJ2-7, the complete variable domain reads NAGVMQNPRHLVRRRGQEARLRCSPMKGHSHVYWYRQLPEEGLKFMVYLQKENIIDESGMPKERFSAEFPKEGPSILRIQQVVRGDSAAYFCASSPLLSTSGNEQYFGPGTRLTVT.

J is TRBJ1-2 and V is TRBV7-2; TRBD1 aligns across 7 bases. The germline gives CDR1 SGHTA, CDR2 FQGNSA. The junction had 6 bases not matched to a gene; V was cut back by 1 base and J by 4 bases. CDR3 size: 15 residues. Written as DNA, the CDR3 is TGTGCCAGCAGCTTAGTGGGGGACAGCGGCTATGGCTACACCTTC. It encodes CASSLVGDSGYGYTF.

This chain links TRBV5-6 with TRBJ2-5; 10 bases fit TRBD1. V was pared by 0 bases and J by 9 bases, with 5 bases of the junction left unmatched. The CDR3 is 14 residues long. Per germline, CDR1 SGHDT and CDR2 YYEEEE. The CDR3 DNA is TGTGCCAGCAGCTTGGGCGGGACAGGGGCGTCCCAGTACTTC. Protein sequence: CASSLGGTGASQYF.

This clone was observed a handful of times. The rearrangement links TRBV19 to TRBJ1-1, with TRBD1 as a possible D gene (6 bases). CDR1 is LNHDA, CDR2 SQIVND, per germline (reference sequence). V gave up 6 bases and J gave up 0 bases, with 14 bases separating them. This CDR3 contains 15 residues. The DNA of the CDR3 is TGTGCCAGTAGCTCAAAGACAGGTTTGAACACTGAAGCTTTCTTT. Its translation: CASSSKTGLNTEAFF.

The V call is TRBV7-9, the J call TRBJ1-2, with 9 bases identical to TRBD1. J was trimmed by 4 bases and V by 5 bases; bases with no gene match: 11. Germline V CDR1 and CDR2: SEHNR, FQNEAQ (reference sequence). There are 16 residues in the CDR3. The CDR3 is CASSPTRDRASYGYTF. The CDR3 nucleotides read TGTGCCAGCAGCCCAACCCGGGACAGGGCCTCCTATGGCTACACCTTC.

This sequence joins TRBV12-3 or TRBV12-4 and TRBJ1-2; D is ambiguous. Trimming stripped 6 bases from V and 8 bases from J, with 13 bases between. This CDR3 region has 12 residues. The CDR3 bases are TGTGCCAGCAGCACTCAAGTATACGGCTACACCTTC. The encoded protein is CASSTQVYGYTF.

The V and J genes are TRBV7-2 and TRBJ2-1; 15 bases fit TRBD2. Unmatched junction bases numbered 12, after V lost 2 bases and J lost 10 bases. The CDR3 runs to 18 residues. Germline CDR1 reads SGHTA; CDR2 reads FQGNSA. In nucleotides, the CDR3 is TGTGCCAGCAGCTTAAGGGGGCCGGGACTAGCGGGAGGCAGCGAGCAGTTCTTC. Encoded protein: CASSLRGPGLAGGSEQFF.

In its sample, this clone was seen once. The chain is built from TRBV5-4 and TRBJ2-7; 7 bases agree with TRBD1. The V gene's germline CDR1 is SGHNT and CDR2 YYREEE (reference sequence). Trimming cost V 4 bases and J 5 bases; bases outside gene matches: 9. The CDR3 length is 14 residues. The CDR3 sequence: CASSPSRQGDEQYF. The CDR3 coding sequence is TGTGCCAGCAGCCCAAGTCGACAGGGCGACGAGCAGTACTTC.

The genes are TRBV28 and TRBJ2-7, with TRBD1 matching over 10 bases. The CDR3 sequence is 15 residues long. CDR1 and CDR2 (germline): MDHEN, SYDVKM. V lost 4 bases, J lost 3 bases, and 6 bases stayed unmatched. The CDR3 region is CASSSRDRGRYEQYF. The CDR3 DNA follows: TGTGCCAGCAGTTCTAGGGACAGGGGACGCTACGAGCAGTACTTC.

CDR3 in DNA: TGTGCCAGCAGCCAAGCGGGACAGGGTTCACCCCTCCACTTT. Its protein product is CASSQAGQGSPLHF. The chain employs TRBV3-1 (or the pseudogene TRBV3-2) and TRBJ1-6; 9 bases are a match to TRBD1. The V segment lost 1 base and the J segment 9 bases; nucleotides outside the gene matches: 1. Looked up from germline, CDR1 is LGHDT and CDR2 is YNNKEL (reference sequence). This CDR3 comprises 14 residues.

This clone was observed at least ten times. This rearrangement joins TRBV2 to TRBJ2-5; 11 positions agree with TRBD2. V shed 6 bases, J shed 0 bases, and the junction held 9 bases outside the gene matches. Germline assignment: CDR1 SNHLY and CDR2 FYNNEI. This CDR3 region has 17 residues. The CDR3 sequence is CASRPGLAASYQETQYF. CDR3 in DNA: TGTGCCAGCAGGCCGGGACTAGCGGCTTCCTACCAAGAGACCCAGTACTTC.

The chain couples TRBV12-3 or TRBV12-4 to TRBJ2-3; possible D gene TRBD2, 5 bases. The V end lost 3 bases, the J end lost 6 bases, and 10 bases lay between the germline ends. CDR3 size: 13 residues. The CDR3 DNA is TGTGCCAGCAGTTTTTTGACTACTGATACGCAGTATTTT. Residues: CASSFLTTDTQYF.

In DNA, the CDR3 is TGTGCCAGCCGGGTTCGACAGGGAAACACTGAAGCTTTCTTT. Its protein is CASRVRQGNTEAFF. This chain uses TRBV6-6 with TRBJ1-1; 7 positions agree with TRBD1. This CDR3 is 14 amino acids long. CDR1 and CDR2 from the germline V gene are MNHNY and SVGAGI (reference sequence). V shed 8 bases and J 2 bases; nucleotides not matched to a gene: 8.

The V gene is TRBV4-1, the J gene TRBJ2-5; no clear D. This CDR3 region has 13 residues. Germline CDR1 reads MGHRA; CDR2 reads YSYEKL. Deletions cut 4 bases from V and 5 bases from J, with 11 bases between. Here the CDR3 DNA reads TGCGCCAGCAGCCGAACCCTACAGGAGACCCAGTACTTC. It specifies CASSRTLQETQYF.

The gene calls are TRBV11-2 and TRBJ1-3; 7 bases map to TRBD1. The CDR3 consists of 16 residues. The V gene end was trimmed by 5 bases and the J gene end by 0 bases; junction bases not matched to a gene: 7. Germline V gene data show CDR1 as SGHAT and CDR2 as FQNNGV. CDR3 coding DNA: TGTGCCAGCAGCGGGACCGGGACAGCCTCTGGAAACACCATATATTTT. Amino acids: CASSGTGTASGNTIYF.

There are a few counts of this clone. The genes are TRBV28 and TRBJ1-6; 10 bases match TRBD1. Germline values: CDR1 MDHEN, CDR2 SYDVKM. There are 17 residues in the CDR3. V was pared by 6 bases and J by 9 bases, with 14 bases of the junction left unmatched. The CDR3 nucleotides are TGTGCCAGCAGCCAACTAGGTGCCGGGACAGGGGTTTCACCCCTCCACTTT. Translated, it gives CASSQLGAGTGVSPLHF.

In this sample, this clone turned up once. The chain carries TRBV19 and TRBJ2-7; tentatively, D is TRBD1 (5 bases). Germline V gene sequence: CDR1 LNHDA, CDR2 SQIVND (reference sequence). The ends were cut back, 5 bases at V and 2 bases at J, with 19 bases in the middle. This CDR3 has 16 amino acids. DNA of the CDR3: TGTGCCAGTAGTGACTCCCCAGGGTTGAGGACCTACGAGCAGTACTTC. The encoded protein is CASSDSPGLRTYEQYF.

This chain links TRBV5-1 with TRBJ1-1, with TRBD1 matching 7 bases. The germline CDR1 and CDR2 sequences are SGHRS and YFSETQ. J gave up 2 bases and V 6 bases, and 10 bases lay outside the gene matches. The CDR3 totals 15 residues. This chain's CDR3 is CASTFWTGRNTEAFF. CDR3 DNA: TGCGCCAGCACTTTTTGGACAGGAAGAAACACTGAAGCTTTCTTT. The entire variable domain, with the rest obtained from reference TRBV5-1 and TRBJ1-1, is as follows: KAGVTQTPRYLIKTRGQQVTLSCSPISGHRSVSWYQQTPGQGLQFLFEYFSETQRNKGNFPGRFSGRQFSNSRSEMNVSTLELGDSALYLCASTFWTGRNTEAFFGQGTRLTVV.

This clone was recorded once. DNA for the CDR3: TGTGCCAGCAGCTCTAGTAGGAATCAGCCCCAGCATTTT. Its protein product is CASSSSRNQPQHF. The V gene is TRBV7-2, the J gene TRBJ1-5, with unresolved D. The germline gives CDR1 SGHTA, CDR2 FQGNSA. Trimming stripped 4 bases from V and 4 bases from J, with 8 bases between. The CDR3 contains 13 residues.

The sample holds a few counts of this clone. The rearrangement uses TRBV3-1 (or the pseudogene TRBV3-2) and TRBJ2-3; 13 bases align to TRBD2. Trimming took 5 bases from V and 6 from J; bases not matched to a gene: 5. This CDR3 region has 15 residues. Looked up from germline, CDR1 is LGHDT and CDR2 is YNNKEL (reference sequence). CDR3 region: CASSLTSGGKDTQYF. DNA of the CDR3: TGTGCCAGCAGCTTGACTAGCGGGGGGAAGGATACGCAGTATTTT.

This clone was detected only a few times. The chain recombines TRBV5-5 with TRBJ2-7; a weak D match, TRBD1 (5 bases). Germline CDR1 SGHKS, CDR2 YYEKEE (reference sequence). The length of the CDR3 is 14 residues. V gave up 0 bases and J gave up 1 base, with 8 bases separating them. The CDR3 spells CASSLGRASYEQYF. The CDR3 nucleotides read TGTGCCAGCAGCTTGGGCAGGGCTTCCTACGAGCAGTACTTC.

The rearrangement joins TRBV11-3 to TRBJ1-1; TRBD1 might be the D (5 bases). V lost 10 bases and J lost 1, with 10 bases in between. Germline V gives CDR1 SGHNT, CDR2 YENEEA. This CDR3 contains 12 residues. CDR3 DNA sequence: TGTGCCACGGCTACAGGGAACACTGAAGCTTTCTTT. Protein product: CATATGNTEAFF.

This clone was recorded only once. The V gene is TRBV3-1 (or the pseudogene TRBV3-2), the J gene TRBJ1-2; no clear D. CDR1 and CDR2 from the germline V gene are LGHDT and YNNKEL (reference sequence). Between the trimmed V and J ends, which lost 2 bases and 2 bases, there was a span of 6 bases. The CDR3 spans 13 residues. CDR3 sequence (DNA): TGTGCCAGCAGCCAACAGGAAAACTATGGCTACACCTTC. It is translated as CASSQQENYGYTF.

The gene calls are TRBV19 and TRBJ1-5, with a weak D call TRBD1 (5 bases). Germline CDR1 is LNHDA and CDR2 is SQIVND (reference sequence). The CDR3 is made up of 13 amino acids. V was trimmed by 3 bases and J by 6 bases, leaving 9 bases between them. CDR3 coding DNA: TGTGCCAGTAGTATTGGCAGGGTTCAGCCCCAGCATTTT. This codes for CASSIGRVQPQHF.

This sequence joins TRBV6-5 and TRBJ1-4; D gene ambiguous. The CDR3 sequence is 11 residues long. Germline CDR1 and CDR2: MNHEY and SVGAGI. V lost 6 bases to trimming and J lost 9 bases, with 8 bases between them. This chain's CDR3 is CASSSQKKLFF. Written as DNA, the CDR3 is TGTGCCAGCAGCTCCCAGAAAAAACTGTTTTTT.

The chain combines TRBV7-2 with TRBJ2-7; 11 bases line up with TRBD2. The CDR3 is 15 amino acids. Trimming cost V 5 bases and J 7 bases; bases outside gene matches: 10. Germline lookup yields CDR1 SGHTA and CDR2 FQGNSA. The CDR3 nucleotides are TGTGCCAGCAGCGGTCTAGCGGGAGGTCCCGGGGAGCAGTACTTC. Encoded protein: CASSGLAGGPGEQYF.

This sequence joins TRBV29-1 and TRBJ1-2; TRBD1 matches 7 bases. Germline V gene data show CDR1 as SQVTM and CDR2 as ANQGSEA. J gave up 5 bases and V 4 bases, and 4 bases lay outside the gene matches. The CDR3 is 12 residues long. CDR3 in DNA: TGCAGCGTTGCCGGGACAGCATATGGCTACACCTTC. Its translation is CSVAGTAYGYTF.

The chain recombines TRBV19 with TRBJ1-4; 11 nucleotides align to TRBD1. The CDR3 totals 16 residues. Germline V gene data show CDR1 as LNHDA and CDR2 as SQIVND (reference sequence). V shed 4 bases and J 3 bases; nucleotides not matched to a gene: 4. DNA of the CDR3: TGTGCCAGTAGTAAGGACAGGGGGCTGTCTAATGAAAAACTGTTTTTT. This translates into CASSKDRGLSNEKLFF. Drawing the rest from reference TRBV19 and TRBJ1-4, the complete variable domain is DGGITQSPKYLFRKEGQNVTLSCEQNLNHDAMYWYRQDPGQGLRLIYYSQIVNDFQKGDIAEGYSVSREKKESFPLTVTSAQKNPTAFYLCASSKDRGLSNEKLFFGSGTQLSVL.

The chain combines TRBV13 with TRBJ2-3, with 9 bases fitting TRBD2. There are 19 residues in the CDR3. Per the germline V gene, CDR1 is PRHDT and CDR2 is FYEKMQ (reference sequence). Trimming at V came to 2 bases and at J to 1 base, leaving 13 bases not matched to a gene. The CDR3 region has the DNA TGTGCCAGCAGCTTACGGCGGGGGGGCAACTTCTTAGGCACAGATACGCAGTATTTT. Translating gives CASSLRRGGNFLGTDTQYF. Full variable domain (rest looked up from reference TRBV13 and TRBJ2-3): AAGVIQSPRHLIKEKRETATLKCYPIPRHDTVYWYQQGPGQDPQFLISFYEKMQSDKGSIPDRFSAQQFSDYHSELNMSSLELGDSALYFCASSLRRGGNFLGTDTQYFGPGTRLTVL.

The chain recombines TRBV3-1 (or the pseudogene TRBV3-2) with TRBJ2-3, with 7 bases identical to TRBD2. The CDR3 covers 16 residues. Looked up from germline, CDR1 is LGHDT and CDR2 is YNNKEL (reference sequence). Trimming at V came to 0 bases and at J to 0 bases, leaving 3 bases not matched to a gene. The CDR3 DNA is TGTGCCAGCAGCCAAGAACGGCGGGGGAGCACAGATACGCAGTATTTT. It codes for CASSQERRGSTDTQYF.